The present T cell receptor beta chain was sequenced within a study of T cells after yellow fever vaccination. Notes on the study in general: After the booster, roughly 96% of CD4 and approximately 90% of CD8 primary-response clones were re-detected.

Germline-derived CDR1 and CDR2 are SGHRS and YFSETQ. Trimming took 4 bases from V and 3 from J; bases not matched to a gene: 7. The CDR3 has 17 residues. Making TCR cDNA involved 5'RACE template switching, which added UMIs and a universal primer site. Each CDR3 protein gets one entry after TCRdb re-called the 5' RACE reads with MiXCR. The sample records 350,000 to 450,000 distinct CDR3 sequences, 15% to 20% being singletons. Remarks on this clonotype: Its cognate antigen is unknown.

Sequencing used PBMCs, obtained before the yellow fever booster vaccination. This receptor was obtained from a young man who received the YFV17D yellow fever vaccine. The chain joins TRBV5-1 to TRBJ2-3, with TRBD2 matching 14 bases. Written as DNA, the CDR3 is TGCGCCAGCAGCCAACGACTAGCGGGGGGGCCGACAGATACGCAGTATTTT. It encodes CASSQRLAGGPTDTQYF. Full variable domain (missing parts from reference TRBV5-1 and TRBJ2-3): KAGVTQTPRYLIKTRGQQVTLSCSPISGHRSVSWYQQTPGQGLQFLFEYFSETQRNKGNFPGRFSGRQFSNSRSEMNVSTLELGDSALYLCASSQRLAGGPTDTQYFGPGTRLTVL.